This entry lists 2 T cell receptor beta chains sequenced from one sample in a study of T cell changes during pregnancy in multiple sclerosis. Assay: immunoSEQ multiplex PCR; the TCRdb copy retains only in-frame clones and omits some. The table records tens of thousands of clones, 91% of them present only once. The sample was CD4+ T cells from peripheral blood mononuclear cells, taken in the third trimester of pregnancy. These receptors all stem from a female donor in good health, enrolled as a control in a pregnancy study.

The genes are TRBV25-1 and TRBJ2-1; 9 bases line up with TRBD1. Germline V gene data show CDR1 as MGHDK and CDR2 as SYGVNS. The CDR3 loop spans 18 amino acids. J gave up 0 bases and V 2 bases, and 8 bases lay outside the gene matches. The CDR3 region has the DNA TGTGCCAGCAGTGAAGCTCGGGGACAGGGTGTCTCCTACAATGAGCAGTTCTTC. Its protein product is CASSEARGQGVSYNEQFF.

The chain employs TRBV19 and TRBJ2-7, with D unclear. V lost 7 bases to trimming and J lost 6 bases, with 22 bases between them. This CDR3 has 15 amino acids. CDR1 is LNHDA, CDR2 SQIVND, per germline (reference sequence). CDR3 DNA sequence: TGTGCCAGTACCCTGATGGCGGCAGCCGGCGGCGAGCAGTACTTC. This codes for CASTLMAAAGGEQYF.